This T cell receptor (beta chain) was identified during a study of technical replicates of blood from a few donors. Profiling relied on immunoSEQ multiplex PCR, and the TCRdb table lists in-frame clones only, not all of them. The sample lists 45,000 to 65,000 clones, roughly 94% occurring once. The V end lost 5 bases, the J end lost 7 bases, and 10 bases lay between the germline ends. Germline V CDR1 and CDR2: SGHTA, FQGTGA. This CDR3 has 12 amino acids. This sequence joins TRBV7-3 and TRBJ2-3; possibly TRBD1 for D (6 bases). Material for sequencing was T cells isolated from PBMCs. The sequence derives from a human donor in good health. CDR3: CASSLQGHTQYF. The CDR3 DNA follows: TGTGCCAGCAGCCTACAGGGCCATACGCAGTATTTT.